This T cell receptor (beta chain) emerged from a study of T cell responses to AZD1222 COVID-19 vaccine. Regarding the study as a whole: None of the repertoires were sampled until the peak T cell response had passed. Baseline antibody screening turned up just a handful of seropositive AZD1222 recipients. Of spike-specific TCRs, nearly half reportedly target regions left unmutated in variants. Females outnumbered males among donors, who were mostly white British; clonal diversity was possibly underestimated.

The CDR3 spans 15 residues. From germline, CDR1 is SEHNR and CDR2 FQNEAQ (reference sequence). V dropped 5 bases and J dropped 1 base, with 9 bases sitting between them. In regard to this clone: The antigen is unknown.

Only in-frame clones appear in the TCRdb table, and some are missing; sequencing was by immunoSEQ multiplex PCR. The sample yields over 85,000 clones, nearly 90% seen once. The chain uses TRBV7-9 and TRBJ1-6; no reliable D call. The sample consisted of peripheral blood, taken on day 0 of AZD1222 vaccination. This TCR was sampled from an adult in good health. The CDR3 loop is CASSSGVSYNSPLHF. The CDR3 coding sequence is TGTGCCAGCAGCAGCGGAGTGTCCTATAATTCACCCCTCCACTTT.